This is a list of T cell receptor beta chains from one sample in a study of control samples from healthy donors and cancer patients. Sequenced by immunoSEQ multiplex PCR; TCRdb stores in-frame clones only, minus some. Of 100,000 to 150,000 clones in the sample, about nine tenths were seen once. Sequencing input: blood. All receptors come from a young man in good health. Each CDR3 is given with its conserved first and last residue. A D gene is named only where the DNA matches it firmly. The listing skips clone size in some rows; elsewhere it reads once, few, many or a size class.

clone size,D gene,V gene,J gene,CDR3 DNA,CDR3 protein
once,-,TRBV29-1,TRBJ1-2,TGCAGCGTTGGGGTCTCTAACTATGGCTACACCTTC,CSVGVSNYGYTF
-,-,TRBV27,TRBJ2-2,TGTGCCAGCAGTGCCTCGGGACCGCTGGCCGGGGAGCTGTTTTTT,CASSASGPLAGELFF
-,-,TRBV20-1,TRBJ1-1,TGCAGTGCCAGAAGTACTGAAGCTTTCTTT,CSARSTEAFF
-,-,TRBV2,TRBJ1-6,TGTGCCAGCAGTGAGGCTGGCAGGGGTAATTCACCCCTCCACTTT,CASSEAGRGNSPLHF
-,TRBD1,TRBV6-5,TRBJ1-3,TGTGCCAGCAGAGACACAGGGGGTTCAGACACCATATATTTT,CASRDTGGSDTIYF
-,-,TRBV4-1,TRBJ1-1,TGCGCCAGCAGCCAAGACTCCGACTCATTGGGCACTGAAGCTTTCTTT,CASSQDSDSLGTEAFF
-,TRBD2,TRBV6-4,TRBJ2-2,TGTGCCAGCAGTGACTCGAGCGGGGGGGCCACCGGGGAGCTGTTTTTT,CASSDSSGGATGELFF
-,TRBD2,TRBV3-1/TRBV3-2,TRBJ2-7,TGTGCCAGCAGCCCTCCCGGGGGGGAGCAGTACTTC,CASSPPGGEQYF
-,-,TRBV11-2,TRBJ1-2,TGTGCCAGCAGCTTAGACGGGAAAATAGGCTCCAGCTATGGCTACACCTTC,CASSLDGKIGSSYGYTF
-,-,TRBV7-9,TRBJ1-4,TGTGCCAGCAGAGCGGAATGGGGGGAAAAACTGTTTTTT,CASRAEWGEKLFF
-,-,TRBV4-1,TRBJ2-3,TGCGCCAGCAGCCAAGATTTTGTCCGAGGCACGCAGTATTTT,CASSQDFVRGTQYF
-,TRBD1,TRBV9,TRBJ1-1,TGTGCCAGCAGCCTGACAGGGAGCACTGAAGCTTTCTTT,CASSLTGSTEAFF
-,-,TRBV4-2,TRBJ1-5,TGTGCCAGCAGCCAAGATGCGAGGTCGGGGCAGCCCCAGCATTTT,CASSQDARSGQPQHF
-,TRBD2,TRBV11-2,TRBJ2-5,TGTGCCAGCAGCCCGGGACTAGCGGGGGGGCGGGAGACCCAGTACTTC,CASSPGLAGGRETQYF
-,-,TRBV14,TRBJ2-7,TGTGCCAGCAGTCCAACAGGGAACCACGAGCAGTACTTC,CASSPTGNHEQYF
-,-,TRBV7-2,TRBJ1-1,TGTGCCAGCAGCTTAGCGCTGTCAGGGAACACTGAAGCTTTCTTT,CASSLALSGNTEAFF
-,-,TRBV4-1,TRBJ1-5,TGCGCCAGCAGCCAAGGACACCTCAATCAGCCCCAGCATTTT,CASSQGHLNQPQHF
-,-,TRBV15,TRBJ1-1,TGTGCCACCAGCATCAGGGGTCGGAACACTGAAGCTTTCTTT,CATSIRGRNTEAFF
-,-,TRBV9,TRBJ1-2,TGTGCCAGCAGCGGAAGAACCAGGGCCCTCCAATGGGGCTACACCTTC,CASSGRTRALQWGYTF
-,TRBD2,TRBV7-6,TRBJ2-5,TGTGCCAGCAGCTTAGAGGGACTAGCGGGGGGCCGAGAGACCCAGTACTTC,CASSLEGLAGGRETQYF
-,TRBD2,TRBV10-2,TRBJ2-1,TGCGCCAGCAGGGCGGGGGGAGCGGGGCTATACAATGAGCAGTTCTTC,CASRAGGAGLYNEQFF
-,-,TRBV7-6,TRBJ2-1,TGTGCCAGCAGCTTTGTGACCGGGGCGGGCAATGAGCAGTTCTTC,CASSFVTGAGNEQFF
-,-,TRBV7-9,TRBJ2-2,TGTGCCAGCAGCCCCGACACCACCGGGGAGCTGTTTTTT,CASSPDTTGELFF
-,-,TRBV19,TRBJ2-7,TGTGCCAGTAGTATAGGTAGCGAGCAGTACTTC,CASSIGSEQYF
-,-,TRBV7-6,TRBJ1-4,TGTGCCAGCAGCTTAGCGGCAGGAAGGGATGAAAAACTGTTTTTT,CASSLAAGRDEKLFF
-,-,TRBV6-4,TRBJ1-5,TGTGCCAGCAGTGACCCTCGGCAGGGATCATGTCAGCCCCAGCATTTT,CASSDPRQGSCQPQHF
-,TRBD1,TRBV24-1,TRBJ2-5,TGTGCCACCAGTGATTGGGTGGACAGGGGATGGGGAGAAGAGACCCAGTACTTC,CATSDWVDRGWGEETQYF
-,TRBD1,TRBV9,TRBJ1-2,TGTGCCAGCAGCGTCAGTGGACAGGGAAGTGGTGGCTACACCTTC,CASSVSGQGSGGYTF